This entry lists 26 T cell receptor beta chains sequenced from one sample in a study of blood T cell repertoires in COVID-19. TCRdb keeps only in-frame clones here, not all; method: immunoSEQ multiplex PCR. There are under 300,000 clones in the sample; around nine tenths occur only once, and over 7.5% lies in the top ten. The sequencing input was PBMCs or T cells enriched from blood (not recorded which). These TCRs come from a man in his forties who had recovered from COVID-19.

The chain has TRBV6-5 and TRBJ2-2; D is uncertain. Looked up from germline, CDR1 is MNHEY and CDR2 is SVGAGI. This CDR3 contains 15 residues. Trimming removed 4 bases at V and 0 bases at J, with 9 bases between. This CDR3 is CASSFEVANTGELFF. The CDR3 DNA reads as TGTGCCAGCAGTTTCGAGGTAGCGAACACCGGGGAGCTGTTTTTT.

The V gene is TRBV6-5, the J gene TRBJ1-1, with 8 bases matching TRBD1. Trimming removed 10 bases from V and 7 bases from J; junction bases left unmatched: 8. The CDR3 is 12 residues long. Per the germline V gene, CDR1 is MNHEY and CDR2 is SVGAGI. CDR3 bases: TGTGCCACCAACGGACAGGGCATTGAAGCTTTCTTT. This translates into CATNGQGIEAFF.

The chain recombines TRBV19 with TRBJ2-7; D perhaps matches TRBD1 (5 bases). This CDR3 contains 12 residues. The germline V and J ends were trimmed by 10 bases and 1 base, with 11 bases remaining between them. CDR1 is LNHDA, CDR2 SQIVND, per germline (reference sequence). CDR3 DNA: TGTGCCACTCTAGACAGTTCCTACGAGCAGTACTTC. Translation gives CATLDSSYEQYF.

The J gene is TRBJ1-5, the V gene TRBV15; D is uncertain. Germline V gene data show CDR1 as LNHNV and CDR2 as YYDKDF (reference sequence). The CDR3 has 16 amino acids. V dropped 1 base and J dropped 6 bases, with 16 bases sitting between them. CDR3 loop: CATSRGRGHAFQPQHF. Written as DNA, the CDR3 is TGTGCCACCAGCAGAGGGCGAGGGCACGCTTTTCAGCCCCAGCATTTT.

V gene TRBV28 combines with J gene TRBJ2-7; D might be TRBD2 (6 bases). Between the trimmed V and J ends, which lost 1 base and 6 bases, there was a span of 10 bases. The CDR3 sequence is 13 residues long. CDR1 is MDHEN and CDR2 is SYDVKM in the germline V gene. The CDR3 sequence is CASSLYGGTEQYF. DNA of the CDR3: TGTGCCAGCAGTTTATATGGGGGGACCGAGCAGTACTTC. Full variable domain (rest looked up from reference TRBV28 and TRBJ2-7): DVKVTQSSRYLVKRTGEKVFLECVQDMDHENMFWYRQDPGLGLRLIYFSYDVKMKEKGDIPEGYSVSREKKERFSLILESASTNQTSMYLCASSLYGGTEQYFGPGTRLTVT.

The genes are TRBV6-2 or TRBV6-3 and TRBJ2-6, with a weak D call TRBD1 (6 bases). Trimming removed 2 bases at V and 0 bases at J, with 20 bases between. Germline V lookup: CDR1 MNHEY, CDR2 SVGEGT. The CDR3 runs to 20 residues. CDR3 sequence: CASSYQKAGTLISGANVLTF. The CDR3 DNA sequence: TGTGCCAGCAGTTACCAGAAAGCCGGGACATTGATCTCTGGGGCCAACGTCCTGACTTTC.

This clone occurred once. V gene TRBV6-2 or TRBV6-3 combines with J gene TRBJ1-6, with a possible D match to TRBD1 (5 bases). Germline V lookup: CDR1 MNHEY, CDR2 SVGEGT. V was clipped by 1 base and J by 8 bases, with 30 bases between them. This CDR3 has 21 residues. The CDR3 sequence: CASSYFESLLQGPWLDSPLHF. CDR3 sequence (DNA): TGTGCCAGCAGTTACTTTGAGTCTTTGCTCCAGGGCCCGTGGTTGGATTCACCCCTCCACTTT.

The chain couples TRBV11-2 to TRBJ2-3, with 7 positions matching TRBD2. Looked up from germline, CDR1 is SGHAT and CDR2 is FQNNGV. The CDR3 totals 14 residues. The V gene end was trimmed by 6 bases and the J gene end by 0 bases; junction bases not matched to a gene: 3. The CDR3 region is CASRSGVSTDTQYF. DNA of the CDR3: TGTGCCAGCAGAAGCGGGGTTAGCACAGATACGCAGTATTTT.

The chain couples TRBV19 to TRBJ1-2; D gene ambiguous. CDR1 and CDR2 (germline): LNHDA, SQIVND (reference sequence). The CDR3 is 13 amino acids. With 3 bases removed from V and 8 bases from J, the gap between germline ends came to 13 bases. The CDR3 here is CASSIFEAEGYTF. In nucleotides, the CDR3 is TGTGCCAGTAGTATTTTTGAGGCTGAGGGCTACACCTTC.

V usage is TRBV6-2 or TRBV6-3 and J usage is TRBJ2-7; D gene uncertain. Germline CDR1 reads MNHEY; CDR2 reads SVGEGT. The V and J ends lost 2 bases and 2 bases respectively, with 13 bases between them. This CDR3 region has 15 residues. In nucleotides, the CDR3 is TGTGCCAGCAGTTACCCGTACTTGAGCGCCTACGAGCAGTACTTC. Residues: CASSYPYLSAYEQYF.

This chain connects TRBV5-4 to TRBJ2-7, with TRBD1 matching 8 bases. V shed 4 bases and J 7 bases; nucleotides not matched to a gene: 10. The CDR3 length is 14 residues. The germline CDR1 and CDR2 sequences are SGHNT and YYREEE (reference sequence). CDR3 coding DNA: TGTGCCAGCAGCCAAGCGACAGGGGTTTGGGAGCAGTACTTC. Its translation is CASSQATGVWEQYF.

The J gene is TRBJ1-2, the V gene TRBV27; 8 nucleotides match TRBD1. There are 16 residues in the CDR3. J gave up 9 bases and V 2 bases, and 14 bases lay outside the gene matches. From germline, CDR1 is MNHEY and CDR2 SMNVEV (reference sequence). As DNA, the CDR3 is TGTGCCAGCAGTTTACCCTTACAGGGGGATAGGGGTCGCTACACCTTC. It codes for CASSLPLQGDRGRYTF.

This chain links TRBV18 with TRBJ2-7, with 7 bases matching TRBD1. This CDR3 contains 14 residues. Germline V CDR1 and CDR2: KGHSH, LQKENI. V shed 5 bases, J shed 3 bases, and the junction held 7 bases outside the gene matches. CDR3 in amino acids: CASSARDSNYEQYF. As DNA, the CDR3 is TGTGCCAGCTCAGCCCGGGACAGCAACTACGAGCAGTACTTC.

Here the CDR3 DNA reads TGTGCCAGTAGTAGGACAGGAACGAATTCACCCCTCCACTTT. Protein product: CASSRTGTNSPLHF. The chain employs TRBV19 and TRBJ1-6; the match to TRBD1 covers 7 bases. The CDR3 runs 14 residues. Per the germline V gene, CDR1 is LNHDA and CDR2 is SQIVND (reference sequence). V was pared by 4 bases and J by 7 bases, with 4 bases of the junction left unmatched.

This clone was observed once. V usage is TRBV6-2 or TRBV6-3 and J usage is TRBJ1-5; 7 bases agree with TRBD1. J gave up 2 bases and V 0 bases, and 16 bases lay outside the gene matches. Germline V gene lookup returns CDR1 MNHEY and CDR2 SVGEGT. The CDR3 spans 20 residues. CDR3: CASSYSIFEGAPGGNQPQHF. CDR3 DNA sequence: TGTGCCAGCAGTTACTCGATATTCGAGGGGGCCCCCGGAGGCAATCAGCCCCAGCATTTT.

This clone was counted a few times. The chain has TRBV2 and TRBJ1-2, with D possibly matching TRBD1 (6 bases). The CDR3 is 14 amino acids. Germline V gene sequence: CDR1 SNHLY, CDR2 FYNNEI. V lost 8 bases to trimming and J lost 5 bases, with 18 bases between them. This CDR3 reads CASFRGGSNYGYTF. The CDR3 coding sequence is TGTGCCAGCTTCCGGGGGGGCAGTAATTATGGCTACACCTTC.

This clone was detected once. The chain carries TRBV5-6 and TRBJ2-7, with D possibly matching TRBD2 (6 bases). The CDR3 length is 13 residues. Germline lookup yields CDR1 SGHDT and CDR2 YYEEEE. V gave up 4 bases and J gave up 3 bases, with 11 bases separating them. CDR3 nucleotides: TGTGCCAGCAGCGTGGGACTCTTCTACGAGCAGTACTTC. This encodes CASSVGLFYEQYF.

This clone appeared a few times. The chain's CDR3 is CASQLRGVYEQYF. Here the CDR3 DNA reads TGTGCCAGCCAGCTACGGGGGGTTTACGAGCAGTACTTC. The chain uses TRBV5-6 and TRBJ2-7; 7 bases are shared with TRBD2. CDR3 length: 13 amino acids. After removal of 7 bases from V and 4 bases from J, the junction contained 8 bases not matched to a gene. CDR1 is SGHDT and CDR2 is YYEEEE in the germline V gene.

In its sample, this clone was seen many times. V is TRBV6-2 or TRBV6-3 and J is TRBJ2-1; 8 bases agree with TRBD2. The length of the CDR3 is 15 residues. In germline, CDR1 is MNHEY, CDR2 SVGEGT. The junction had 8 bases not matched to a gene; V was cut back by 4 bases and J by 6 bases. CDR3 amino acids: CASSSGLGDANEQFF. The CDR3 DNA reads as TGTGCCAGCAGTTCGGGACTAGGAGACGCCAATGAGCAGTTCTTC.

The sample holds a few counts of this clone. The genes are TRBV6-1 and TRBJ1-4; 8 bases are shared with TRBD1. The trim removed 0 bases at V and 8 bases at J, leaving 5 bases unmatched. Germline assignment: CDR1 MNHNS and CDR2 SASEGT. This CDR3 region has 15 residues. The CDR3: CASSEAGTGLEKLFF. CDR3 sequence (DNA): TGTGCCAGCAGTGAAGCTGGGACAGGCCTAGAAAAACTGTTTTTT.

The chain recombines TRBV18 with TRBJ2-7; D is possibly TRBD2 (5 bases). The CDR3 is made up of 14 amino acids. Trimming pared 3 bases from V and 6 bases from J, leaving 15 bases between. The germline V gene encodes CDR1 KGHSH and CDR2 LQKENI. CDR3 coding DNA: TGTGCCAGCTCACCCCGGACGGGGTTGCGCGAGCAGTACTTC. Protein sequence: CASSPRTGLREQYF.

This clone was seen a few times. The chain couples TRBV7-9 to TRBJ1-1; the match to TRBD1 covers 7 bases. Trimming at V came to 1 base and at J to 5 bases, leaving 4 bases not matched to a gene. Germline V gene lookup returns CDR1 SEHNR and CDR2 FQNEAQ (reference sequence). This CDR3 has 14 amino acids. CDR3 in amino acids: CASSLETGRTEAFF. In DNA, the CDR3 is TGTGCCAGCAGCTTAGAGACAGGGCGGACTGAAGCTTTCTTT. Complete variable domain (other parts from reference TRBV7-9 and TRBJ1-1): DTGVSQNPRHKITKRGQNVTFRCDPISEHNRLYWYRQTLGQGPEFLTYFQNEAQLEKSRLLSDRFSAERPKGSFSTLEIQRTEQGDSAMYLCASSLETGRTEAFFGQGTRLTVV.

The chain recombines TRBV19 with TRBJ2-1; 16 nucleotides align to TRBD2. Germline values: CDR1 LNHDA, CDR2 SQIVND (reference sequence). V was clipped by 7 bases and J by 11 bases; unmatched bases: 14. CDR3 length: 17 residues. CDR3 bases: TGTGCCAGTACCCCCGGAGGGGGGACTAGCGGGAGGGGGAAGCAGTTCTTC. Translation gives CASTPGGGTSGRGKQFF. Using reference TRBV19 and TRBJ2-1 for the parts outside the CDR3, the full variable domain is DGGITQSPKYLFRKEGQNVTLSCEQNLNHDAMYWYRQDPGQGLRLIYYSQIVNDFQKGDIAEGYSVSREKKESFPLTVTSAQKNPTAFYLCASTPGGGTSGRGKQFFGPGTRLTVL.

This chain connects TRBV12-5 to TRBJ2-1, with 9 bases lining up with TRBD2. The germline gives CDR1 LGHNT, CDR2 FRNRAP. Unmatched junction bases numbered 8, after V lost 5 bases and J lost 0 bases. The CDR3 runs 17 residues. The CDR3 protein is CASGPGGSGSSYNEQFF. CDR3 coding DNA: TGTGCTAGTGGTCCGGGCGGTAGCGGGAGCTCCTACAATGAGCAGTTCTTC.

The genes are TRBV30 and TRBJ2-5; 10 bases are a match to TRBD1. V shed 5 bases, J shed 7 bases, and the junction held 10 bases outside the gene matches. Per germline, CDR1 GTSNPN and CDR2 SVGIG (reference sequence). This CDR3 has 14 residues. The CDR3 DNA is TGTGCCTGGTCGGTTGACAGGGGGCCGGGGACCCAGTACTTC. Protein product: CAWSVDRGPGTQYF.

As DNA, the CDR3 is TGTGCCTGGGCTACCGGGACAGCCCAAGAGACCCAGTACTTC. Translating it yields CAWATGTAQETQYF. The rearrangement uses TRBV30 and TRBJ2-5; the match to TRBD1 covers 7 bases. The CDR3 has 14 residues. The V and J ends lost 5 bases and 1 base, in that order; junction bases with no gene match: 7. The germline V gene encodes CDR1 GTSNPN and CDR2 SVGIG (reference sequence).